Sequencing of this T cell receptor delta chain was carried out in a study of gamma-delta T cells after stem cell transplantation. TCRdb re-analyzed the RT-PCR reads via CATT. The top ten hold 25% to 30% of the sample, which has under 2,500 delta-chain clones, around 1.1% seen once. This clone has only a few counts. The protein that TCRdb holds for this DNA derives from a much larger clone and differs from the translated DNA at residue 14, which likely indicates a read error; the protein shown here is translated from the DNA. The material sequenced was gamma-delta T cells. The source of this sequence is a human donor. It is not recorded whose cells these are; they may come from a transplant donor.

CDR3 in DNA: TGTGCCTGTGACACCGTAGCAACTGGGGACCCGTACACCGGTAAACTCATCTTT. Its translation is CACDTVATGDPYTGKLIF. The V gene is TRDV2, the J gene TRDJ1; 7 nucleotides match TRDD3. CDR3 size: 18 residues. Looked up from germline, CDR1 is GEAIGNYY and CDR2 is EKD.